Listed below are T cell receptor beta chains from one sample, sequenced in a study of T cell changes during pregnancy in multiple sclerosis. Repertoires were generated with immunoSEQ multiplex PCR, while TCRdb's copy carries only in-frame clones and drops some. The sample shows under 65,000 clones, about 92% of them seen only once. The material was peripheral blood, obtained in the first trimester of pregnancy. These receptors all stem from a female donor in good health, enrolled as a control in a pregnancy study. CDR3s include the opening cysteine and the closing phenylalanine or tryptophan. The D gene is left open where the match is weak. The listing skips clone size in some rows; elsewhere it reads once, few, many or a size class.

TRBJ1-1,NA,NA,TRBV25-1,TGTGCCAGCAGTCGTTTAGGGGGCACTGAAGCTTTCTTT,CASSRLGGTEAFF
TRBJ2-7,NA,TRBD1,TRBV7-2,TGTGCCAGCAGCCTTTTAGGGACAGTCTCCTACGAGCAGTACTTC,CASSLLGTVSYEQYF
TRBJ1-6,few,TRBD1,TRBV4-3,TGCGCCAGCAGCCAAGATTACGGGACAGGGGGTTCACCCCTCCACTTT,CASSQDYGTGGSPLHF
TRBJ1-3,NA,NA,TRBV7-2,TGTGCCAGCACCCAATCTGGAAACACCATATATTTT,CASTQSGNTIYF
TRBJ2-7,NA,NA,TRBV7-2,TGTGCCAGCAGCTTAAGCCCAGGCAACGAGCAGTACTTC,CASSLSPGNEQYF
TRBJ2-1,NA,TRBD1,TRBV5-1,TGCGCCAGCAGCCAGCAATCGCAGGGGGCGCGGGGCAATGAGCAGTTCTTC,CASSQQSQGARGNEQFF
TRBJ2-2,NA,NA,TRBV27,TGTGCCAGCAGTTTCAGGGGATGGGTGGGGACCGGGGAGCTGTTTTTT,CASSFRGWVGTGELFF
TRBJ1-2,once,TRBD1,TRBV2,TGTGCCACCCGGGACAGGGGACCCGACGTGGGCTACACCTTC,CATRDRGPDVGYTF
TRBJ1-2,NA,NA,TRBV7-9,TGTGCCAGCAGCTTAGCGCCGAAAGGGAGAGTTAACTATGGCTACACCTTC,CASSLAPKGRVNYGYTF
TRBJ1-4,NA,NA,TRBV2,TGTGCCAGCAGTGAGTGGGGGGAGTCCCTTCAGCTTTTT,CASSEWGESLQLF
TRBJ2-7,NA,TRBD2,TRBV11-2,TGTGCCAGCAGCATACGACTAGCACCCTACGAGCAGTACTTC,CASSIRLAPYEQYF
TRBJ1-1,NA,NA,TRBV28,TGTGCCAGCAGCACGGACAGTAAGAACACTGAAGCTTTCTTT,CASSTDSKNTEAFF
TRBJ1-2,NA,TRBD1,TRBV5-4,TGTGCCAGCAGTTTAGGGTTGGACAGGCCTATCTATGGCTACACCTTC,CASSLGLDRPIYGYTF
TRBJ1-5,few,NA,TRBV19,TGTGCCAGTAGTAGAGCGGGGAACAACAATCAGCCCCAGCATTTT,CASSRAGNNNQPQHF
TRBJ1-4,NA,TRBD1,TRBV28,TGTGCCAGCAGTTTTTACGGACAGGGTTACGCGGGGGCTAATGAAAAACTGTTTTTT,CASSFYGQGYAGANEKLFF
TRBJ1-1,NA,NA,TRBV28,TGTGCCAGCAGGCCCATACAGGCCCTGAACACTGAAGCTTTCTTT,CASRPIQALNTEAFF
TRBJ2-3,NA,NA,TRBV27,TGTGCCAGCAGTTTATCTGTGGGGCTCACAGATACGCAGTATTTT,CASSLSVGLTDTQYF
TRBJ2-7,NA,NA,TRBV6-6,TGTGCCAGCAGTCTAACTCGGAGCTCCTACGAGCAGTACTTC,CASSLTRSSYEQYF
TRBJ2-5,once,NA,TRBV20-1,TGCAGTTCGGCGGGAAAAGAGACCCAGTACTTC,CSSAGKETQYF
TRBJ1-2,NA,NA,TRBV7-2,TGTGCCAGCAGCTTAGTTGGCCCGGGGAACTATGGCTACACCTTC,CASSLVGPGNYGYTF
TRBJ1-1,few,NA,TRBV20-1,TGCAGTGCCGGAGGCCGGGGTGAAGCTTTCTTT,CSAGGRGEAFF
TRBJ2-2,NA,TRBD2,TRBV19,TGTGCCAGTAGTTTAGCGGGATCAACCGGGGAGCTGTTTTTT,CASSLAGSTGELFF
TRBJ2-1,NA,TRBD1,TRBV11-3,TGTGCCAGCAGCTTCCCCACTACAGGGGACAATGAGCAGTTCTTC,CASSFPTTGDNEQFF
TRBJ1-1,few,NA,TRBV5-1,TGCGCCAGCAGCGGGTTTCCAGGGGTCCAGAAACAAGCTTTCTTT,CASSGFPGVQKQAFF
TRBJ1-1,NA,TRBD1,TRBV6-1,TGTGCCAGCAGTGAGACAGGGTTAACTGAAGCTTTCTTT,CASSETGLTEAFF
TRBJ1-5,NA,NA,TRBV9,TGTGCCAGCAGCGCTGGGGGGGATAGCAATCAGCCCCAGCATTTT,CASSAGGDSNQPQHF
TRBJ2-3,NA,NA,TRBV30,TGTGCCTGGACGACAGGCAGGGGTGGAGATACGCAGTATTTT,CAWTTGRGGDTQYF
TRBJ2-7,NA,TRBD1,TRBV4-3,TGCGCCAGCAGCCAAGAACAGGGGTACTTCTACGAGCAGTACTTC,CASSQEQGYFYEQYF
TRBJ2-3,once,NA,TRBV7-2,TGTGCCAGCAGCTTACAGAGGGCCGGCGATACGCAGTATTTT,CASSLQRAGDTQYF
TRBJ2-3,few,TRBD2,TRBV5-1,TGCGCCAGCAGCTTGGAGCGGGAGGGGATGGGTACGCAGTATTTT,CASSLEREGMGTQYF
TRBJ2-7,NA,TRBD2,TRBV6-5,TGTGCCAGCAGGGACCTAGCGGGAGGCCGTTCGGAGCAGTACTTC,CASRDLAGGRSEQYF
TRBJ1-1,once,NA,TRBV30,TGTGCCTGGAGTGCCGGGAGGATGAACACTGAAGCTTTCTTT,CAWSAGRMNTEAFF
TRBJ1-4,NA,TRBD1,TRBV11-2,TGTGCCAGCAGCCGCGGGTGGGACAGGGACCCTGAAAAACTGTTTTTT,CASSRGWDRDPEKLFF
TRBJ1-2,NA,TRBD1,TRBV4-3,TGCGCCAGCAGCCAAGATCGGGACAGGCAATCCATCTATGGCTACACCTTC,CASSQDRDRQSIYGYTF
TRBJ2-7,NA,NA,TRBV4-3,TGCGCCAGCAGCCCCAGTATAAGCGCCTACGAGCAGTACTTC,CASSPSISAYEQYF
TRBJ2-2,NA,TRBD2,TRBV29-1,TGCAGCGTTGAAGTGGTAGCGGGAGGGCCCGGGATCGGGGAGCTGTTTTTT,CSVEVVAGGPGIGELFF
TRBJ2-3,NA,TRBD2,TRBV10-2,TGCGCCAGCAGTACCCTTGGGGGGAGGGCGTGGGATACGCAGTATTTT,CASSTLGGRAWDTQYF
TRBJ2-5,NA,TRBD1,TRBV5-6,TGTGCCAGCAGCCCGTTTGGACAGGGCAAGCAAGAGACCCAGTACTTC,CASSPFGQGKQETQYF
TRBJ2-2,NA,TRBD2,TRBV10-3,TGTGCCATCAGTGTAAAGACTAGCGGGGGGGCTATCGGGGAGCTGTTTTTT,CAISVKTSGGAIGELFF
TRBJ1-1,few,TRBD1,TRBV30,TGTGCCTGGAGTCAGGACAGGTGGAACACTGAAGCTTTCTTT,CAWSQDRWNTEAFF
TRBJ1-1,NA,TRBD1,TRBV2,TGTGCCAGCAGTGAAAGGCAGGGGGCTTGGGAGGGCACTGAAGCTTTCTTT,CASSERQGAWEGTEAFF
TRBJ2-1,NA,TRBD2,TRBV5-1,TGCGCCAGCAGCTTGACTAGCGGCTACAATGAGCAGTTCTTC,CASSLTSGYNEQFF
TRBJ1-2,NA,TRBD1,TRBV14,TGTGCCAGCAGACGATATACAGGGGACTATGGCTACACCTTC,CASRRYTGDYGYTF
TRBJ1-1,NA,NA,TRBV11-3,TGTGCCAGCAGCTTCTCCTTGAACACTGAAGCTTTCTTT,CASSFSLNTEAFF
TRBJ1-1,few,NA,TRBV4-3,TGCGCCAGCAGCCAGGTCGGGCGGGACACTGAAGCTTTCTTT,CASSQVGRDTEAFF
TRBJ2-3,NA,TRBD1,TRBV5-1,TGCGCCAGCAGCCTGGGGACAGTCGCTAGCACAGATACGCAGTATTTT,CASSLGTVASTDTQYF
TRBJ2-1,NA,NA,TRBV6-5,TGTGCCAGCGGGAGGGGGAGCTCCTACAATGAGCAGTTCTTC,CASGRGSSYNEQFF
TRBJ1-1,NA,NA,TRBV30,TGTGCCTGGGGGAGGGGTACTGAAGCTTTCTTT,CAWGRGTEAFF
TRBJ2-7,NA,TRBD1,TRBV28,TGTGCCAGCAGCTTCGACAGGGCAGACTTC,CASSFDRADF
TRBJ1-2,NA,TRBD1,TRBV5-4,TGTGCCAGCAGCGCCGGGACAGGGGGCAGCTATGGCTACACCTTC,CASSAGTGGSYGYTF
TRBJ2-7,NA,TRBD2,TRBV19,TGTGCCAGTAGTATAGGAGCGGGAGGGTACGAGCAGTACTTC,CASSIGAGGYEQYF
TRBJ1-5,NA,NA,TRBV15,TGTGCCACCAGCAGAGGAGGGGGTCGGCATCAGCCCCAGCATTTT,CATSRGGGRHQPQHF
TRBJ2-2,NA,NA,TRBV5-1,TGCGCCAGCAGTCCGGGGGGCGGCAGCACCGGGGAGCTGTTTTTT,CASSPGGGSTGELFF
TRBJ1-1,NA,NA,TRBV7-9,TGTGCCAGCAGCTTAGAGCTCGGCACTGAAGCTTTCTTT,CASSLELGTEAFF
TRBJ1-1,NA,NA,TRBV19,TGTGCCAGTAGTAGCCGAGCAAGACAGGTAAACACTGAAGCTTTCTTT,CASSSRARQVNTEAFF
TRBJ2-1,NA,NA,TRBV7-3,TGTGCCAGCAGCTCCCTCCGGGGTCCGGATGAGCAGTTCTTC,CASSSLRGPDEQFF
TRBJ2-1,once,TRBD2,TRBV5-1,TGCGCCAGCTCCCCCGTAACCGGGACTAGCGGTCCTGCTTATATAAGGCCTGTCTACAATGAGCAGTTCTTC,CASSPVTGTSGPAYIRPVYNEQFF
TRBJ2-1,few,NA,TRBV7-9,TGTGCCAGCAGCTTAGGGCAGGTCAACAATGAGCAGTTCTTC,CASSLGQVNNEQFF